This T cell receptor (beta chain) appears in the sequencing data of a study of blood T cells in healthy people across ages. Across the study: There was about one barcoded beta molecule captured by template switching per two T cells.

This clonotype was seen more than once but under ten times. Its antigen remains unidentified. Then a second PCR, running roughly 7 to 11 cycles, was carried out with a sample-barcoded 5' primer and a J-beta primer mix. TCRdb redid the calling of the 5' RACE reads with MiXCR, one entry per CDR3 protein. The sample yields over 950,000 distinct CDR3 sequences, roughly half seen once. The CDR3 spans 11 residues. Per germline, CDR1 SGHAT and CDR2 FQNNGV. V gave up 1 base and J gave up 10 bases, with 6 bases separating them. Findings and caveats of the study: While age rose, TCR beta diversity per million T cells dropped in a roughly linear way.

This TCR came from a woman aged 55-70 years in good health. The sequencing input was blood. The rearrangement joins TRBV11-2 to TRBJ2-3, with D perhaps TRBD1 or TRBD2 (5 bases each). DNA of the CDR3: TGTGCCAGCAGCTTAGGGGGGTCGCAGTATTTT. Its protein is CASSLGGSQYF.